The entry that follows covers one TCR beta chain sequence. These data are taken from a study of T cells in localized non-small cell lung cancer. The table came from immunoSEQ multiplex PCR; TCRdb's copy has only in-frame clones and leaves some out. The profile covers tens of thousands of clones, with 92% appearing a single time and about 1.9% taken by the ten largest. Source: peripheral blood, taken before any cancer treatment. The TCR comes from a female donor older than 55 with stage I lung adenocarcinoma.

The CDR3 DNA is TGCCCCCTAGCGGGGGATCGGAATGAGCAGTTCTTC. It codes for CPLAGDRNEQFF. The rearrangement links TRBV21-1 to TRBJ2-1; TRBD2, the table's D call, lacks a check against the DNA. TRBV21-1 is a pseudogene segment. The CDR3 is made up of 12 amino acids.